Described below is a single TCR beta chain sequence and its context. The target antigen is unknown. The data were obtained in a study of cytomegalovirus exposure and HLA in healthy donors. Donors were drawn from the approximately 120-subject validation cohort, separate from the roughly 670-subject first cohort. The CDR3 loop spans 17 amino acids. Germline-derived CDR1 and CDR2 are MGHRA and YSYEKL. Trimming at V came to 2 bases and at J to 2 bases, leaving 3 bases not matched to a gene. Repertoires were generated with immunoSEQ multiplex PCR, while TCRdb's copy carries only in-frame clones and drops some. Altogether more than 85,000 clones are present, just under 95% being singletons, with the ten largest covering 0.89%. The study's findings and limits: The dataset shows that most TCR sequences were rare, while some public TCRs occurred in many donors. Subsequent analysis showed first-cohort TCR clusters tending to co-occur in around 110 validation repertoires. The study put 150 to 200 TCR beta chains on its list as cytomegalovirus-associated.

The source material was PBMCs. The chain carries TRBV4-1 and TRBJ2-6; 10 bases are a match to TRBD1. This receptor was identified in a young woman in good health and CMV-seronegative. CDR3 sequence: CASSQTTGGAGANVLTF. The CDR3 DNA sequence: TGCGCCAGCAGCCAAACGACAGGGGGCGCTGGGGCCAACGTCCTGACTTTC.